This T cell receptor beta chain was sequenced for a study of vaccination and CD4 T cells after COVID-19. Oncomine TCR Beta short-read sequencing was applied to DNA from cultured CD4+ T cells. Using the QIAamp micro DNA kit, genomic DNA was extracted from the CD4+ T cells that had been cultured. A single record per CDR3 protein comes from TCRdb applying MiXCR to the PCR reads. The repertoire holds 6,500 to 9,000 distinct CDR3 sequences, with around 42% as singletons. V gave up 4 bases and J gave up 5 bases, with 11 bases separating them. CDR3 length: 13 residues. Germline values: CDR1 SEHNR, CDR2 FQNEAQ (reference sequence). Points on this clonotype: The antigen remains undetermined.

Treatment indicated: roughly 10-day PBMC culture with coronavirus spike peptide pools or control peptides (ViraFEST assay). It was before the COVID-19 pandemic (2011-2018) that the unexposed donor's CD4+ T cells were collected. Sequencing input: CD4+ T cells from blood, cultured in vitro. The sequence came from a human donor in good health. The V call is TRBV7-9, the J call TRBJ1-1; D ambiguous. For the CDR3, the DNA is TGTGCCAGCAGCTGGCCGGAAGCGACTGAAGCTTTCTTT. It is translated as CASSWPEATEAFF.